Each of the 23 T cell receptor beta chains below was sequenced from the same sample in a study of Graves' ophthalmopathy and Graves' hyperthyroidism. Amplification targeted the TCR beta CDR3 regions, with RNA transcripts as the source material. First-round RT-PCR used HTBI primers; second-round multiplex PCR followed. TCRdb processed the multiplex PCR reads anew with MiXCR; each CDR3 protein has one entry. The table has 900,000 to 1,200,000 distinct CDR3 sequences, less than 45% seen once. Sequencing was performed on peripheral blood or thyroid tissue (not recorded which). These receptors all come from an adult man with Graves' hyperthyroidism.

This clonotype was observed at least ten times. V gene TRBV9 combines with J gene TRBJ2-5; the D gene could be TRBD1 or TRBD2 (5 bases each). Germline lookup yields CDR1 SGDLS and CDR2 YYNGEE. The CDR3 loop spans 15 amino acids. Trimming pared 4 bases from V and 5 bases from J, leaving 18 bases between. CDR3 region: CASSPGAHGPETQYF. CDR3 bases: TGTGCCAGCAGCCCCGGGGCCCACGGACCGGAGACCCAGTACTTC.

The chain combines TRBV10-3 with TRBJ2-5; tentatively, D is TRBD1 or TRBD2 (6 bases each). The CDR3 spans 13 residues. Trimming took off 4 bases at V and 4 bases at J, with 10 bases between the two ends. Germline V gene sequence: CDR1 ENHRY, CDR2 SYGVKD. The CDR3 region is CAISGGAGETQYF. In DNA, the CDR3 is TGTGCCATCAGTGGGGGGGCTGGAGAGACCCAGTACTTC.

There are many counts of this clonotype. The V and J genes are TRBV10-3 and TRBJ1-1; TRBD1 might be the D (5 bases). The germline V gene encodes CDR1 ENHRY and CDR2 SYGVKD. The CDR3 has 15 residues. The V gene lost 4 bases and the J gene lost 5 bases, with 17 bases spanning the gap. The CDR3 protein is CAISAGAGRRTEAFF. CDR3 coding DNA: TGTGCCATCAGTGCTGGGGCCGGCCGTAGGACTGAAGCTTTCTTT.

This clonotype has more than one count but fewer than ten. The chain carries TRBV6-6 and TRBJ1-1; TRBD1 matches 7 bases. The CDR3 sequence is 15 residues long. CDR1 and CDR2 (germline): MNHNY, SVGAGI (reference sequence). The junction had 9 bases not matched to a gene; V was cut back by 6 bases and J by 2 bases. The CDR3 here is CASRETGTANTEAFF. In DNA, the CDR3 is TGTGCCAGCAGGGAGACCGGGACAGCAAACACTGAAGCTTTCTTT.

The J gene is TRBJ1-1, the V gene TRBV5-6; D is unresolved. The CDR3 sequence is 14 residues long. V lost 4 bases, J lost 0 bases, and 10 bases lay in between. The germline V gene encodes CDR1 SGHDT and CDR2 YYEEEE. CDR3 in DNA: TGTGCCAGCAGCCCTCATAAGTTGAACACTGAAGCTTTCTTT. Its protein product is CASSPHKLNTEAFF.

This clonotype was observed a few times. Its ends do not fully match the called genes, so a read error is possible. The chain has TRBV7-8 and TRBJ2-7; no firm D call. This CDR3 has 15 amino acids. Germline V gives CDR1 SGHVS, CDR2 FQNEAQ. CDR3 protein: CASSLSRGSSYEQCF. The CDR3, as DNA: TGTGCCAGCAGCTTATCAAGAGGATCCTCCTACGAGCAGTGCTTC. The full variable domain, its missing parts supplied by reference TRBV7-8 and TRBJ2-7, is GAGVSQSPRYKVAKRGQDVALRCDPISGHVSLFWYQQALGQGPEFLTYFQNEAQLDKSGLPSDRFFAERPEGSVSTLKIQRTQQEDSAVYLCASSLSRGSSYEQCFGPGTRLTVT.

With respect to this clonotype: At one boundary the junction diverges from the germline segment, which might be a read error. The V and J genes are TRBV6-5 and TRBJ1-5; D gene ambiguous. This CDR3 has 14 residues. Germline-derived CDR1 and CDR2 are MNHEY and SVGAGI. As DNA, the CDR3 is TGTGCCATCAGTGACTTGCGGGGCAATCAGCCCCAGCATTTT. Encoded protein: CAISDLRGNQPQHF.

This clonotype was counted ten times or more. V and J are TRBV6-1 and TRBJ2-5, with 7 bases matching TRBD1. The CDR3 totals 13 residues. V was pared by 7 bases and J by 5 bases, with 7 bases of the junction left unmatched. CDR1 MNHNS and CDR2 SASEGT come from the germline V gene. CDR3 nucleotide sequence: TGTGCCAGCACAGACAGGGCCCCTGAGACCCAGTACTTC. The encoded protein is CASTDRAPETQYF.

The sample holds many counts of this clonotype. This rearrangement joins TRBV12-3 or TRBV12-4 to TRBJ1-6, with D possibly TRBD1 on 5 matching bases. V gave up 6 bases and J gave up 9 bases, with 12 bases separating them. The length of the CDR3 is 13 residues. The CDR3 DNA reads as TGTGCCAGCAGCCCTAGGGGCGGTTCACCCCTCCACTTT. It translates to CASSPRGGSPLHF.

This sequence joins TRBV5-4 and TRBJ2-2; 8 bases agree with TRBD1. CDR1 and CDR2 from the germline V gene are SGHNT and YYREEE (reference sequence). The V and J ends lost 4 bases and 6 bases, in that order; junction bases with no gene match: 11. The CDR3 loop spans 16 amino acids. The CDR3, as DNA: TGTGCCAGCAGCGTATCAGGGACAGGCCCCGCCGGGGAGCTGTTTTTT. Its protein product is CASSVSGTGPAGELFF.

The chain joins TRBV10-3 to TRBJ1-1, with D uncertain. Germline CDR1 reads ENHRY; CDR2 reads SYGVKD. V dropped 5 bases and J dropped 1 base, with 11 bases sitting between them. The CDR3 spans 14 residues. The chain's CDR3 is CAISLGWQNTEAFF. The CDR3 nucleotides read TGTGCCATCAGTCTAGGTTGGCAGAACACTGAAGCTTTCTTT.

This clonotype has only a few counts. The chain recombines TRBV20-1 with TRBJ1-6, with 7 nucleotides matching TRBD1. The CDR3 consists of 15 residues. The germline V gene encodes CDR1 DFQATT and CDR2 SNEGSKA (reference sequence). The V and J ends lost 4 bases and 10 bases, in that order; junction bases with no gene match: 13. As DNA, the CDR3 is TGCAGTGCTACCGAGGGGGCAGGGGTAGTATCACCCCTCCACTTT. As protein: CSATEGAGVVSPLHF.

The V and J genes are TRBV30 and TRBJ2-5; 8 bases line up with TRBD1. Per the germline V gene, CDR1 is GTSNPN and CDR2 is SVGIG (reference sequence). J gave up 3 bases and V 4 bases, and 4 bases lay outside the gene matches. The CDR3 sequence is 13 residues long. CDR3 sequence reads: CAWNRGQEETQYF. The CDR3 DNA sequence: TGTGCCTGGAATAGGGGACAGGAAGAGACCCAGTACTTC.

The table lists this clonotype with many counts. This chain uses TRBV29-1 with TRBJ2-7; 8 bases align to TRBD1. Germline loops: CDR1 SQVTM, CDR2 ANQGSEA. V lost 7 bases, J lost 4 bases, and 9 bases stayed unmatched. CDR3 length: 13 residues. CDR3 sequence: CSGRDRFSYEQYF. Written as DNA, the CDR3 is TGCAGCGGACGGGACAGGTTTTCGTACGAGCAGTACTTC.

This clonotype was found many times. The chain combines TRBV5-6 with TRBJ2-7, with 8 bases that match TRBD1. CDR1 and CDR2 from the germline V gene are SGHDT and YYEEEE. This CDR3 region has 14 residues. Trimming removed 1 base from V and 3 bases from J; junction bases left unmatched: 3. The CDR3 sequence is CASSLTGGIYEQYF. In nucleotides, the CDR3 is TGTGCCAGCAGCTTGACAGGGGGGATCTACGAGCAGTACTTC.

As DNA, the CDR3 is TGCGCCAGCAGCCCGAGGGGAGCAGGGTCCTACGGCTACACCTTC. Amino acid sequence: CASSPRGAGSYGYTF. The chain recombines TRBV5-1 with TRBJ1-2; D may be TRBD1 (5 bases). This CDR3 contains 15 residues. Trimming took off 4 bases at V and 8 bases at J, with 21 bases between the two ends. CDR1 and CDR2 from the germline V gene are SGHRS and YFSETQ.

The chain couples TRBV7-2 to TRBJ1-4, with D tentatively TRBD1 (6 bases). V lost 1 base and J 16 bases, leaving 13 bases between the germline ends. The CDR3 contains 12 residues. Germline-derived CDR1 and CDR2 are SGHTA and FQGNSA. The CDR3 DNA reads as TGTGCCAGCAGCTTAGAGGGGGGCGATCAGTTTTTT. Translation gives CASSLEGGDQFF.

For this clonotype: A much larger clone differs by one base, so this may be a read error. The chain recombines TRBV3-1 with TRBJ2-5, with D unclear. This CDR3 is built from 12 residues. In germline, CDR1 is LGHDT, CDR2 YNNKEL (reference sequence). The CDR3: CAGSLLAETQYF. In nucleotides, the CDR3 is TGTGCCGGCAGCCTCCTTGCGGAGACCCAGTACTTC.

The sample holds many counts of this clonotype. This chain links TRBV11-2 with TRBJ2-2; TRBD2 aligns across 8 bases. CDR3 length: 13 amino acids. The germline V gene encodes CDR1 SGHAT and CDR2 FQNNGV. Unmatched junction bases numbered 6, after V lost 9 bases and J lost 6 bases. CDR3 loop: CASLAGISGELFF. The CDR3 DNA reads as TGTGCCAGTTTAGCGGGAATCTCCGGGGAGCTGTTTTTT.

This clonotype was counted a few times. The chain links TRBV25-1 to TRBJ2-5, with D perhaps matching TRBD2 (6 bases). This CDR3 comprises 17 residues. Germline values: CDR1 MGHDK, CDR2 SYGVNS. V lost 1 base and J 1 base, leaving 16 bases between the germline ends. The DNA for the CDR3 is TGTGCCAGCAGTGAATTCCCGGGGCGGGACGTCCAAGAGACCCAGTACTTC. Protein sequence: CASSEFPGRDVQETQYF. Complete variable domain (other parts from reference TRBV25-1 and TRBJ2-5): EADIYQTPRYLVIGTGKKITLECSQTMGHDKMYWYQQDPGMELHLIHYSYGVNSTEKGDLSSESTVSRIRTEHFPLTLESARPSHTSQYLCASSEFPGRDVQETQYFGPGTRLLVL.

V usage is TRBV15 and J usage is TRBJ1-5; D perhaps matches TRBD1 (6 bases). Germline-derived CDR1 and CDR2 are LNHNV and YYDKDF (reference sequence). CDR3 length: 15 residues. Trimming took 3 bases from V and 2 from J, leaving 11 bases between them. CDR3 loop: CATSSAGAGNQPQHF. The CDR3 nucleotides are TGTGCCACCAGCAGTGCAGGGGCAGGCAATCAGCCCCAGCATTTT.

This clonotype occurred many times. The rearrangement links TRBV29-1 to TRBJ1-3; D is ambiguous. Germline loops: CDR1 SQVTM, CDR2 ANQGSEA. The CDR3 consists of 14 residues. Trimming shortened V by 3 bases and J by 0 bases, and 9 bases separated the two germline ends. CDR3 bases: TGCAGCGTTGAGCTCAGCCACTCTGGAAACACCATATATTTT. This translates into CSVELSHSGNTIYF. The whole variable domain, remainder taken from reference TRBV29-1 and TRBJ1-3, is SAVISQKPSRDICQRGTSLTIQCQVDSQVTMMFWYRQQPGQSLTLIATANQGSEATYESGFVIDKFPISRPNLTFSTLTVSNMSPEDSSIYLCSVELSHSGNTIYFGEGSWLTVV.

To note about this clonotype: A much bigger clone sits one base away, suggesting this may be a read error. The rearrangement uses TRBV6-2 or TRBV6-3 and TRBJ1-4; D is uncertain. There are 15 residues in the CDR3. Germline V gene sequence: CDR1 MNHEY, CDR2 SVGEGT. Trimming pared 6 bases from V and 7 bases from J, leaving 18 bases between. The CDR3 nucleotides read TGTGCCAGCAGCCAAGGCGAAGGGTTCGGTGAAAAACTGTTTTTT. Protein: CASSQGEGFGEKLFF.